The 27 T cell receptor beta chains presented below share a single source sample, sequenced in a study of tumor-infiltrating lymphocytes in primary liver carcinoma. With approximately 500 ng total RNA as template and a constant-region primer, TCR beta cDNA was made. What produced the TCR beta libraries was three nested multiplex PCR rounds using slightly modified ARM-PCR. Use of TRBV1-TRBV30 forward primers with a C-beta reverse primer characterized the first two PCR rounds, which lasted around 9 cycles each. TCRdb reprocessed the multiplex PCR reads via MiXCR and lists one record per CDR3 protein. The sample holds 190,000 or so distinct CDR3 sequences, about 61% seen once. The source of the blood RNA was unsorted whole blood, and germline DNA was extracted as well. Sequencing was done on a sample of peripheral blood. Receptors were obtained from a woman aged 55-75 years with primary liver carcinoma and hepatitis B virus infection.

For this clonotype: It may be a read error: a sequence one base away is much more abundant. This chain connects TRBV6-1 to TRBJ2-3; the D is unclear. Germline loops: CDR1 MNHNS, CDR2 SASEGT. The CDR3 length is 14 residues. In DNA form, the CDR3 reads TGTGCCAGCAGTTATATTATTTCCACAGATACGCAGTGTTTT. Protein: CASSYIISTDTQCF.

This clonotype was picked up one time. A much bigger clone sits one base away, suggesting this may be a read error. The gene calls are TRBV5-5 and TRBJ2-1, with TRBD2 matching over 15 bases. The junction had 11 bases not matched to a gene; V was cut back by 4 bases and J by 12 bases. The CDR3 consists of 16 residues. Looked up from germline, CDR1 is SGHKS and CDR2 is YYEKEE (reference sequence). The DNA of the CDR3 is TGTGCCAGCAGCCCCTCGGGACTAGCGGGAGGTGGGAGGCAGTTCTTC. It is translated as CASSPSGLAGGGRQFF.

Regarding this clonotype: Relative to the germline gene, one junction end is altered; a read error may explain this. V is TRBV5-1 and J is TRBJ2-7; D uncertain. The CDR3 has 13 residues. Germline V gene sequence: CDR1 SGHRS, CDR2 YFSETQ. The CDR3 DNA sequence: TGCGCCAGCAGCTCTGGATTTTCCTACGGGCAGTATTTC. Translation: CASSSGFSYGQYF.

About this clonotype itself: The conserved final phenylalanine or tryptophan is absent from the CDR3, which likely points to a read error. The V gene is TRBV6-5, the J gene TRBJ1-5, with TRBD1 as a possible D gene (5 bases). The germline V gene has CDR1 MNHEY and CDR2 SVGAGI. This CDR3 has 14 residues. The DNA for the CDR3 is TGTGCCAACAGTTACGGGGCAGGGAATCAGCCCCAGCATCTT. It is translated as CANSYGAGNQPQHL.

This clonotype was picked up one time. A junction boundary mismatches the germline segment, possibly from a read error. The V call is TRBV11-2, the J call TRBJ2-1, with D possibly being TRBD1 or TRBD2 (5 bases each). Germline V gene lookup returns CDR1 SGHAT and CDR2 FQNNGV. The CDR3 runs to 15 residues. CDR3 nucleotide sequence: TGTGCCAGCAGCCCCACGGGACGGTCCTACAATGGGCAGTTCTTC. It encodes CASSPTGRSYNGQFF. The entire variable domain, with the rest obtained from reference TRBV11-2 and TRBJ2-1, is as follows: EAGVAQSPRYKIIEKRQSVAFWCNPISGHATLYWYQQILGQGPKLLIQFQNNGVVDDSQLPKDRFSAERLKGVDSTLKIQPAKLEDSAVYLCASSPTGRSYNGQFFGPGTRLTVL.

The chain couples TRBV11-1 to TRBJ2-3; TRBD1 or TRBD2 may be the D gene (5 bases each). CDR3 length: 13 residues. Trimming pared 5 bases from V and 5 bases from J, leaving 11 bases between. The germline V gene encodes CDR1 SGHAT and CDR2 FQDESV (reference sequence). Here the CDR3 reads CASSRDRIDTQYF. The CDR3 DNA sequence: TGTGCCAGCAGCCGGGACCGAATAGATACGCAGTATTTT.

This clonotype was observed at least ten times. This chain connects TRBV4-2 to TRBJ1-1; D might be TRBD1 (5 bases). This CDR3 spans 15 amino acids. V lost 0 bases to trimming and J lost 7 bases, with 15 bases between them. The germline V gene encodes CDR1 LGHNA and CDR2 YNFKEQ. The CDR3 here is CASSQDAQSGHEAFF. As DNA, the CDR3 is TGTGCCAGCAGCCAAGATGCCCAGTCGGGGCATGAAGCTTTCTTT.

With regard to this clonotype: This CDR3 is missing its conserved last phenylalanine or tryptophan, likely due to a read error. It is unclear where the CDR3 begins or ends on the DNA, so no DNA is shown, and the CDR3 is as TCRdb lists it. V usage is TRBV11-2 and J usage is TRBJ1-5. The CDR3 sequence runs 14 residues, both termini included. The germline CDR1 and CDR2 sequences are SGHAT and FQNNGV. CDR3 region: CASSLSVGNQPQHL.

Comments on this clonotype: The conserved phenylalanine or tryptophan is not found at the CDR3 terminus, so this likely reflects a read error. Because the CDR3's place on the DNA is in doubt, the DNA is left out and the CDR3 is given as listed by TCRdb. The chain uses TRBV12-3 or TRBV12-4 and TRBJ2-4; TRBD2, the table's D call, was not compared with the DNA. From its first to its last residue, the CDR3 has 14 amino acids. CDR3 amino acids: CASRADGSKNIQNV.

This clonotype appeared many times. The gene calls are TRBV12-5 and TRBJ1-2; tentatively, D is TRBD1 (5 bases). There are 13 residues in the CDR3. Trimming took 6 bases from V and 8 from J, leaving 16 bases between them. Germline V lookup: CDR1 LGHNT, CDR2 FRNRAP. CDR3 protein: CASGTGTAPGYTF. The CDR3 DNA reads as TGTGCTAGTGGCACTGGGACGGCGCCAGGCTACACCTTC.

The V call is TRBV6-5, the J call TRBJ2-3; 7 bases match TRBD2. Germline CDR1 is MNHEY and CDR2 is SVGAGI. This CDR3 is built from 13 residues. CDR3 nucleotides: TGTGTTAGCCAGGGAGGGGTCGAAGATACGCAGTATTTT. Translation: CVSQGGVEDTQYF.

This clonotype is medium-sized within its sample. This chain joins TRBV29-1 and TRBJ2-5, with 7 bases fitting TRBD1. The J segment lost 5 bases and the V segment lost 1 base, leaving 10 bases of the junction unmatched. CDR3 length: 15 residues. The V gene's germline CDR1 is SQVTM and CDR2 ANQGSEA. The CDR3 DNA reads as TGCAGCGTTGAAGGCCCGACAGGGTCCATTGAGACCCAGTACTTC. Encoded protein: CSVEGPTGSIETQYF.

With respect to this clonotype: This sequence may be a read error, since a much larger clone differs from it by one base. The J gene is TRBJ2-7, the V gene TRBV6-1, with 7 bases aligning to TRBD2. This CDR3 has 14 residues. Germline-derived CDR1 and CDR2 are MNHNS and SASEGT. This CDR3 is CATGTGLGLYEQHF. CDR3 in DNA: TGTGCCACCGGCACTGGACTAGGGCTCTACGAGCAGCACTTC.

A note on this clonotype: At one end the junction does not follow the germline gene, possibly because of a read error. This rearrangement joins TRBV12-3 or TRBV12-4 to TRBJ2-1, with D perhaps TRBD1 (5 bases). The CDR3 runs 11 residues. CDR3 sequence: CDSSWGRTQFF. The CDR3 nucleotides read TGTGACAGCAGTTGGGGCAGGACGCAGTTCTTC.

The sample holds a few counts of this clonotype. The chain combines TRBV5-4 with TRBJ2-3; 13 bases match TRBD2. The junction had 3 bases not matched to a gene; V was cut back by 4 bases and J by 4 bases. The CDR3 has 15 residues. Germline assignment: CDR1 SGHNT and CDR2 YYREEE (reference sequence). The CDR3 reads CASSMGLAGSDTQYF. The CDR3 DNA reads TGTGCCAGCAGCATGGGACTAGCGGGATCAGATACGCAGTATTTT.

Comments on this clonotype: A read error may account for a junction end that differs from germline. V is TRBV4-2 and J is TRBJ2-3; D call uncertain. Germline lookup yields CDR1 LGHNA and CDR2 YNFKEQ. This CDR3 region has 13 residues. The CDR3 DNA follows: TGTGCCAGCAGCCAACGGGCTGAAGATATGCAGTATTTT. Translation: CASSQRAEDMQYF.

This clonotype occurred once. The junction shows a germline mismatch at one end, possibly a read error. The chain carries TRBV6-2 or TRBV6-3 and TRBJ1-1, with D hard to call. The CDR3 length is 15 residues. Looked up from germline, CDR1 is MNHEY and CDR2 is SVGEGT. The CDR3 coding sequence is TGTGCCAGCACCGTTACCAGCCGGCGGAACACTGAAGCTTTCTTC. It encodes CASTVTSRRNTEAFF.

The chain recombines TRBV6-6 with TRBJ1-5; D may be TRBD1 (5 bases). This CDR3 has 15 residues. CDR1 is MNHNY, CDR2 SVGAGI, per germline (reference sequence). Trimming took 5 bases from V and 3 from J, leaving 14 bases between them. CDR3 amino acids: CASSRIPGTNQPQHF. The CDR3 DNA is TGTGCCAGCAGTCGAATCCCGGGGACCAATCAGCCCCAGCATTTT.

This clonotype was detected ten times or more. The CDR3 is CASSPGPMTGWEQYF. The CDR3 bases are TGTGCCAGCAGCCCAGGACCAATGACAGGCTGGGAGCAGTACTTC. The chain employs TRBV4-2 and TRBJ2-7; possible D gene TRBD1, 6 bases. The CDR3 is 15 amino acids. Germline V gene lookup returns CDR1 LGHNA and CDR2 YNFKEQ. The V gene lost 4 bases and the J gene lost 7 bases, with 20 bases spanning the gap.

This clonotype has only one observation. The junction differs from germline at one of its ends, possibly a read error. The chain carries TRBV6-1 and TRBJ2-1, with TRBD1 matching 8 bases. The CDR3 has 15 residues. Germline V gene sequence: CDR1 MNHNS, CDR2 SASEGT. The CDR3 coding sequence is TGTGTCAGCAGGGGGGACAGGAGCTCCTACAATGAGCAGTTCTTC. Its protein product is CVSRGDRSSYNEQFF.

Notes on this clonotype: A junction boundary mismatches the germline segment, possibly from a read error. The chain has TRBV11-3 and TRBJ1-1; no firm D call. Germline-derived CDR1 and CDR2 are SGHNT and YENEEA. The CDR3 loop spans 16 amino acids. This chain's CDR3 is CASRLDGPFRNTEALF. The CDR3 nucleotides are TGTGCCAGCAGATTAGATGGTCCATTTCGGAACACTGAAGCTTTATTT.

This clonotype has a handful of counts. This sequence joins TRBV5-8 and TRBJ2-3; unclear D gene. V was trimmed by 5 bases and J by 2 bases, leaving 6 bases between them. This CDR3 is 12 amino acids long. Germline values: CDR1 SGHTS, CDR2 YDEGEE. The CDR3 DNA sequence: TGTGCCAGCAGGCGACCCACAGATACGCAGTATTTT. This encodes CASRRPTDTQYF.

About this clonotype itself: The CDR3 end shows no conserved phenylalanine or tryptophan, and so a read error is likely. V usage is TRBV28 and J usage is TRBJ1-5; D remains unclear. From germline, CDR1 is MDHEN and CDR2 SYDVKM. V was cut by 6 bases and J by 6 bases, with 21 bases left in between. The CDR3 runs to 16 residues. The CDR3 nucleotides read TGTGCCAGCAGCCGAGACGGGATGGGCAGTAGTCAGCCCCAGCATTAT. It specifies CASSRDGMGSSQPQHY.

A remark on this clonotype: A read error may produce the germline difference seen at one junction end. The V and J genes are TRBV29-1 and TRBJ1-1; D might be TRBD1 (5 bases). The CDR3 runs to 14 residues. Germline V lookup: CDR1 SQVTM, CDR2 ANQGSEA. In DNA form, the CDR3 reads TGCAGCGTCCCCTTCGACAGCCCGAACATTGAAGCTTTCTTT. It specifies CSVPFDSPNIEAFF.

In regard to this clonotype: Since a much larger clone is just one base distant, this may be a read error. The J gene is TRBJ1-5, the V gene TRBV4-1; 8 bases agree with TRBD1. This CDR3 is 16 amino acids long. Germline CDR1 is MGHRA and CDR2 is YSYEKL. The CDR3 here is CAGSQVQGARNQPQHF. In DNA form, the CDR3 reads TGCGCCGGCAGCCAAGTTCAGGGGGCCCGCAATCAGCCCCAGCATTTT.

This clonotype was observed a few times. A clone one base away is much larger, so this may be a read error. The V call is TRBV6-1, the J call TRBJ1-2; D unresolved. Germline loops: CDR1 MNHNS, CDR2 SASEGT. The CDR3 has 16 residues. This chain's CDR3 is CASSEALGRINYGYAF. In DNA, the CDR3 is TGTGCCAGCAGTGAAGCCCTCGGACGTATCAACTATGGCTACGCCTTC.

This clonotype was detected a few times. The rearrangement links TRBV2 to TRBJ1-2, with a weak D call TRBD1 (5 bases). Germline V gene data show CDR1 as SNHLY and CDR2 as FYNNEI. CDR3 length: 13 amino acids. Trimming removed 6 bases at V and 4 bases at J, with 12 bases between. The CDR3 is CASRRDASYGYTF. In nucleotides, the CDR3 is TGTGCCAGCAGGCGGGACGCTAGCTATGGCTACACCTTC.